Described below is a single TCR beta chain sequence and its context. Its antigen is still unknown. No qualities accompany the bases; no much larger clone lies one base away. The sample is drawn from a study of cytomegalovirus exposure and HLA in healthy donors (dated 2017 in TCRdb). Turning to the overall study: In an earlier analysis of some 610 of the donors, about 270 Gb of sequence data and 90 million to 120 million unique TCR beta sequences from about 190 million T cells were reported. About 280 gigabases of sequencing data and 70 million to 95 million unique TCR sequences made up an early release that covered approximately 650 HLA-typed donors. Of the roughly 400 genotyped donors, about 80% fell in the genetic ancestry cluster associated with self-reported Caucasian donors. The aim of the study was to test whether cataloging public T cell receptors could identify signatures of past pathogen exposure. The T cell repertoires of some 700 subjects were profiled by immunosequencing and related to cytomegalovirus serostatus. Along with the approximately 650-subject first cohort, a separate validation cohort of around 110 different subjects was used. The study combined high-throughput TCR immunosequencing, statistical association of individual TCRs with disease status, and machine learning to predict cytomegalovirus infection status. A later analysis re-analyzed previously published TCR beta repertoires from 550 to 700 donors and added high-resolution HLA genotyping to study TCR occurrence patterns. The later analysis used no new phenotypic data to find candidate immune exposures, relying instead on TCR beta sequences and their occurrence across donors. To decide whether each TCR beta V gene segment behaved as functional or pseudogenic, an earlier analysis of some 580 of the donors relied on high-throughput TCR beta sequencing. Donor age, sex, ethnicity and CMV serostatus were compiled alongside the repertoire data. A later genetic analysis took genome-wide SNP genotypes for about 55% of the 666 donors and used that subset as a discovery cohort. All discovery cohort repertoires had been generated on a single sequencing platform. HLA typing covered class I and class II loci at four-digit resolution. The number of typed donors differed by locus: roughly 629-640 for A, B, C, DRB1 and DQB1; 500 to 550 for DQA1; some 610 for DPA1; and around 450 for DPB1. Roughly five DR-DQ haplotypes were handled as single units for association and clustering, since linkage in the cohort was strong. Across about 370 genotyped donors of the cohort, an average of roughly 200,000 unique TCR beta nucleotide sequences per donor were sequenced, and 15% to 20% of those sequences were non-productive. What the study reported, not specific to this receptor: Linkage disequilibrium might explain the correlated functional status among segregating V segments, but an unknown experimental factor could not be ruled out. In a later analysis, several top co-occurrence clusters were reported to appear linked to parvovirus B19, influenza, CMV and Epstein-Barr virus. Because counts were too low, approximately 15 rarely observed V segments, including chromosome 9 orphons, were excluded from the earlier analysis of 587 of the donors. The presence/absence analyses assumed that sequencing depth was roughly uniform across donors, and that assumption may not be true. According to a later genetic analysis, donors in an Asian-associated ancestry cluster had fewer N-insertions in productive TCRs than the approximately 710-donor mean. In a later analysis, most CMV-associated TCR beta chains were found to appear HLA-restricted, with HLA associations seemingly driven largely by CMV exposure. In the study, approximately 160 TCR beta chains were listed as associated with cytomegalovirus. Only TCR beta chains were sequenced in this cohort, and the absence of alpha or paired-chain data limited detectable features. Because HLA typing was unavailable for some donors at each locus, only the typed subset was used in association tests. The classifier was reported to diagnose cytomegalovirus status with high specificity and sensitivity in both the original and validation cohorts. In an earlier analysis of over 550 of the donors, most TCR beta V segments were observed in productive rearrangements about 90% or about 30% of the time, broadly matching IMGT annotations. An association between a missense DCLRE1C variant and V-gene and J-gene trimming of TCR beta chains was found in a later genetic analysis and replicated in an independent cohort. Most TCR sequences were seen in very few donors, while some public TCRs were found in many individuals. Strong co-occurrence of HLA alleles, especially DR and DQ, made assigning TCR associations to individual alleles difficult. A few of the identified cytomegalovirus-associated TCR beta chains were confirmed in vitro to be specific for cytomegalovirus antigens. A later analysis found that HLA-associated TCR beta chains were more clonally expanded and had lower generation probabilities than equally common non-associated chains. The authors suggested that the approach could potentially be extended to other disease states and immunological phenotypes. Immune exposure information for the cohort was limited to CMV serostatus. In a later analysis, TCR association rates were found to vary across HLA loci, with the most associated TCRs seen for DRB1 alleles and the fewest for HLA-C alleles. A further reported finding was that TCR beta sequences accurately predicted the HLA-A and HLA-B alleles for most subjects in the first cohort. At a false discovery rate of 0.05, a later analysis linked 15,000 to 20,000 TCR beta sequences to specific HLA alleles. A group of highly shared sequence variants was considered likely to be a technical artifact of the sequencing pipeline.

The cohort comprised fewer than 700 healthy bone marrow donors. Cohort members were all nominally healthy when sampled, although unrecorded immune exposures were likely present. The donor was CMV seropositive and was included in the group of 290 or so seropositive cohort members. Each donor provided a peripheral blood sample, and peripheral blood mononuclear cells were used for TCR beta sequencing. The Qiagen DNeasy Blood Extraction Kit was used to extract genomic DNA from the blood cell samples. Libraries were prepared through the immunoSEQ multiplex PCR assay. A mixture of 60 forward primers for TCR Vbeta segments and 13 reverse primers for TCR Jbeta segments was used in the multiplex PCR. Amplification of the CDR3 region of rearranged TCR beta genes was performed with a multiplex PCR assay on genomic DNA. The amplified TCR beta libraries were sequenced on the Illumina HiSeq System as 87-base-pair reads. In the original analysis: Across the 670 or so repertoires, a later analysis counted approximately 83 million unique TCR beta chains, some 11 million of which were shared by at least two donors. Raw reads were error-corrected and collapsed into unique sequences by a nearest-neighbor algorithm in which closely related sequences were merged to remove PCR and sequencing errors. To assign V, D and J gene segments, CDR3 sequences were aligned to IMGT reference sequences. For a sequence to be retained, a match of at least six nucleotides to both a V gene segment and a J gene segment was required. Rearrangements were called productive when the CDR3 lacked stop codons and stayed in frame with V and J; all others were non-productive. CDR3 was defined according to IMGT convention as the region running from the second conserved V-encoded cysteine to the conserved J-encoded phenylalanine. Sequences without an unambiguous match to a single V gene segment were excluded from the earlier analysis of approximately 600 of the donors. In an earlier analysis of around 590 of the donors, a V segment was called functional when productive rearrangements were above 56.7%, and segregating when the standard deviation between donors exceeded 5%. A statistical classification framework was built to diagnose cytomegalovirus status from the catalog of TCR beta chain sequences. In a later analysis, V and J genes were assigned by comparing TCR nucleotide sequences against IMGT/GENE-DB human TR gene sequences. A later analysis assigned CDR3 sequences and most-parsimonious VDJ recombination scenarios with the TCRdist pipeline. In a later analysis, each TCR beta chain was defined by its CDR3 amino acid sequence together with its V-gene family, and reads without a unique V-gene family were excluded. In a later analysis, 500 to 700 highly shared, low-generation-probability nucleotide sequences were removed to address suspected cross-contamination and a sequencing artifact. For each public chain, a later analysis derived a clonal expansion index from normalized ranks of inferred template counts within each repertoire. Generation probabilities in a later analysis came from a VDJ recombination model fitted to out-of-frame rearrangements, and those results were checked against IGoR. In a later analysis, hypergeometric tests were used to score TCR-TCR, TCR-HLA and TCR-CMV co-occurrence, with a repertoire-size bias correction applied to TCR pairs. A later analysis estimated false discovery rates by permuting HLA or CMV assignments 20 times. In a later analysis, co-occurring TCRs were grouped using DBSCAN, and TCRdist sequence similarity was added for clustering within HLA-allele-positive subsets. Repertoires with fewer than 30,000 or more than 120,000 public chains, plus five repertoires with anomalous nucleotide sharing, were excluded from co-occurrence clustering. Imported from immuneACCESS, the table was reduced by TCRdb to in-frame sequences with V and J called. These copies leave out some clones; in studies compared against another copy, an unresolved V gene accounts for under half, and the cause of the remainder is not known. The V and J calls and clone size come from that table; D and trimming were worked out from the DNA. The table for this sample lists roughly 110,000 clones; around 76% of them were counted only once. Approximately 12% of the sample is taken by the ten largest.

The source of this sequence is a woman aged 35 to 49 in good health and CMV-seropositive. Sequenced material: PBMCs.

The nucleotides are TGTGCCAGCAGTGCATGGACAGGGGGCAATCAGCCCCAGCATTTT. It encodes CASSAWTGGNQPQHF. Recombination joined TRBV2 with TRBJ1-5, with 9 bases matching TRBD1. The CDR3 goes from the cysteine to the phenylalanine over 15 residues. CDR3 DNA only is kept here, 45 bases in frame from base 1. Clipping removes 4 bases from V and 2 bases from J, with 3 as the unmatched junction base count. Per the germline V gene, SNHLY is the CDR1 and FYNNEI is the CDR2.